The 6 T cell receptor beta chains below were found in one sample sequenced in a study of cytomegalovirus exposure and HLA in healthy donors. The PCR used 60 Vbeta and 13 Jbeta primers. TCRdb keeps only in-frame clones here, not all; method: immunoSEQ multiplex PCR. The table lists around 200,000 clones, about four fifths of them singletons, with roughly 10% in the top ten. Sequenced input: PBMCs. The receptors derive from a woman between 50 and 59 years old in good health and CMV-seropositive.

The V gene is TRBV29-1, the J gene TRBJ2-1; TRBD2 might be the D (5 bases). Trimming took 4 bases from V and 0 from J, leaving 13 bases between them. This CDR3 has 15 residues. Germline V gene data show CDR1 as SQVTM and CDR2 as ANQGSEA. The CDR3 sequence is CSVVEGAVSYNEQFF. Here the CDR3 DNA reads TGCAGCGTTGTTGAGGGAGCGGTCTCCTACAATGAGCAGTTCTTC.

This clone was detected a few times. V gene TRBV7-9 combines with J gene TRBJ1-4, with TRBD1 matching over 7 bases. CDR1 is SEHNR, CDR2 FQNEAQ, per germline (reference sequence). V lost 1 base to trimming and J lost 8 bases; unmatched junction nucleotides: 4. This CDR3 contains 14 residues. CDR3 bases: TGTGCCAGCAGCTTAGGACAGGGCGAGGAAAAACTGTTTTTT. Its protein product is CASSLGQGEEKLFF.

This clone came up once. V is TRBV15 and J is TRBJ2-3; D might be TRBD2 (5 bases). Germline-derived CDR1 and CDR2 are LNHNV and YYDKDF (reference sequence). The CDR3 has 17 residues. V lost 3 bases and J 0 bases, leaving 16 bases between the germline ends. For the CDR3, the DNA is TGTGCCACCAGCAGGATAAGCGGAAAGACTAGCACAGATACGCAGTATTTT. Translating it yields CATSRISGKTSTDTQYF.

This chain uses TRBV7-9 with TRBJ1-5, with 8 bases matching TRBD1. Trimming at V came to 5 bases and at J to 5 bases, leaving 5 bases not matched to a gene. Germline assignment: CDR1 SEHNR and CDR2 FQNEAQ (reference sequence). This CDR3 is 14 amino acids long. The CDR3 loop is CASSADRGDQPQHF. The CDR3 nucleotides are TGTGCCAGCAGCGCTGACAGGGGTGATCAGCCCCAGCATTTT.

The rearrangement links TRBV4-2 to TRBJ2-3, with TRBD2 matching over 15 bases. The CDR3 loop spans 16 amino acids. The junction had 4 bases not matched to a gene; V was cut back by 0 bases and J by 9 bases. Germline CDR1 is LGHNA and CDR2 is YNFKEQ. CDR3 coding DNA: TGTGCCAGCAGCCAAGATATGGGGACTAGCGGGGGGACGCAGTATTTT. Its translation is CASSQDMGTSGGTQYF.

The chain joins TRBV9 to TRBJ1-3; D might be TRBD1 (6 bases). Trimming took off 1 base at V and 9 bases at J, with 20 bases between the two ends. The CDR3 has 16 residues. Per the germline V gene, CDR1 is SGDLS and CDR2 is YYNGEE. The CDR3 region is CASSVMGQGFQGTIYF. For the CDR3, the DNA is TGTGCCAGCAGCGTAATGGGCCAGGGGTTCCAAGGCACCATATATTTT. Combining the CDR3 with reference TRBV9 and TRBJ1-3 gives the whole variable domain DSGVTQTPKHLITATGQRVTLRCSPRSGDLSVYWYQQSLDQGLQFLIQYYNGEERAKGNILERFSAQQFPDLHSELNLSSLELGDSALYFCASSVMGQGFQGTIYFGEGSWLTVV.